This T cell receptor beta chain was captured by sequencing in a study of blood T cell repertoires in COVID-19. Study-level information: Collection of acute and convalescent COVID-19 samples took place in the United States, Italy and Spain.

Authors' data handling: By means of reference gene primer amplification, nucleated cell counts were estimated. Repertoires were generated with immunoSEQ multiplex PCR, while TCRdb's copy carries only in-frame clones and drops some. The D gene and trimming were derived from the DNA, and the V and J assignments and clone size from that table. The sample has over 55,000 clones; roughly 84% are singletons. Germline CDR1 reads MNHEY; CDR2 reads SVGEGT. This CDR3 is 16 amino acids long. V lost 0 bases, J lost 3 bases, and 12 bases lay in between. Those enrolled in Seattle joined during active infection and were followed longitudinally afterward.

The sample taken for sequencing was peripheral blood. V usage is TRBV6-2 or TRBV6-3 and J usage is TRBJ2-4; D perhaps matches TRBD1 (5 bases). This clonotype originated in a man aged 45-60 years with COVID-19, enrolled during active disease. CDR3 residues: CASSYSTGRGKNIQYF. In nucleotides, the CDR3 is TGTGCCAGCAGTTACTCGACGGGTAGGGGCAAAAACATTCAGTACTTC.